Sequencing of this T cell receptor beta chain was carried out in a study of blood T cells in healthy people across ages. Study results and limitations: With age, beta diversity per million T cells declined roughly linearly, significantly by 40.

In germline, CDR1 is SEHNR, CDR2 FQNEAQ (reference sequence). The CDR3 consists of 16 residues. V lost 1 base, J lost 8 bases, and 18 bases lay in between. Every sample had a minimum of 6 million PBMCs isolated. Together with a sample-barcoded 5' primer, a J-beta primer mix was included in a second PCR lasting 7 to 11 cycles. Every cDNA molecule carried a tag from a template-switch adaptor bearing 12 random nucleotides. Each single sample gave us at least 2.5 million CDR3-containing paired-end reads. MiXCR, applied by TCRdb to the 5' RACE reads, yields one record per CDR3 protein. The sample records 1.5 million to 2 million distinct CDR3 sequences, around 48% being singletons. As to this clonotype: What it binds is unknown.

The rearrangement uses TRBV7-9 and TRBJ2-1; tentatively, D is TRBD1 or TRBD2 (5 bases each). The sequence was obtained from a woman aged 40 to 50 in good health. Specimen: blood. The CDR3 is CASSLVLGVGDDEQFF. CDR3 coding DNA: TGTGCCAGCAGCTTAGTGCTAGGGGTGGGAGACGATGAGCAGTTCTTC. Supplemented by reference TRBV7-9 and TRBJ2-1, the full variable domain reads DTGVSQNPRHKITKRGQNVTFRCDPISEHNRLYWYRQTLGQGPEFLTYFQNEAQLEKSRLLSDRFSAERPKGSFSTLEIQRTEQGDSAMYLCASSLVLGVGDDEQFFGPGTRLTVL.